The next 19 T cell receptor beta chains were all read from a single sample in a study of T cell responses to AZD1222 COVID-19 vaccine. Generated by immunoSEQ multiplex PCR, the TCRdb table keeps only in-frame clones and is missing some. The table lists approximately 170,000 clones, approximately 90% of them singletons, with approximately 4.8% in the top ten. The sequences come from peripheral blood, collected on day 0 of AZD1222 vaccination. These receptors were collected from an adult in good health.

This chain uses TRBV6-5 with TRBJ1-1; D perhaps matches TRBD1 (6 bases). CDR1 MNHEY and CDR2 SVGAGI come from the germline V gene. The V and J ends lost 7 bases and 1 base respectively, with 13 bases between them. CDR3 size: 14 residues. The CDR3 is CASKVQGKNTEAFF. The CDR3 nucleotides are TGTGCCAGCAAAGTACAGGGAAAGAACACTGAAGCTTTCTTT.

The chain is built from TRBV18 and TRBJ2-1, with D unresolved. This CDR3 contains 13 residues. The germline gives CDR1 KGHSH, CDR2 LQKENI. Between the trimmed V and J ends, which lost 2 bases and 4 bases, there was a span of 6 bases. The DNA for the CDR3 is TGTGCCAGCTCACCAAACACGTACAATGAGCAGTTCTTC. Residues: CASSPNTYNEQFF. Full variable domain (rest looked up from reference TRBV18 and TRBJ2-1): NAGVMQNPRHLVRRRGQEARLRCSPMKGHSHVYWYRQLPEEGLKFMVYLQKENIIDESGMPKERFSAEFPKEGPSILRIQQVVRGDSAAYFCASSPNTYNEQFFGPGTRLTVL.

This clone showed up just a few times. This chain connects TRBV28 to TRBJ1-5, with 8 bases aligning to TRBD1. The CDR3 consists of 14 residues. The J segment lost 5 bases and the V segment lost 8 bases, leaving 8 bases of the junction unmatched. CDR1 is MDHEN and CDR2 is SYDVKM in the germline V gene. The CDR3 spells CASYKTGAYQPQHF. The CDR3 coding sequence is TGTGCCAGCTATAAGACAGGGGCATATCAGCCCCAGCATTTT.

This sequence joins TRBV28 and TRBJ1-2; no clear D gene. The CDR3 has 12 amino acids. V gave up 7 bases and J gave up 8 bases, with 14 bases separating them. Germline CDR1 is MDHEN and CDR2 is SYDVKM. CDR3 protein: CASTSTSRGYTF. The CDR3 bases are TGTGCCAGCACTAGTACATCGCGGGGCTACACCTTC.

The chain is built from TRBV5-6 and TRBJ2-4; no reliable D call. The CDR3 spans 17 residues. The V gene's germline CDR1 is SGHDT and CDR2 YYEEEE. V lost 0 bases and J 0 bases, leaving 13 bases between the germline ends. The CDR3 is CASSLAPKRVAKNIQYF. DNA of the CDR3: TGTGCCAGCAGCTTGGCACCCAAACGTGTAGCCAAAAACATTCAGTACTTC. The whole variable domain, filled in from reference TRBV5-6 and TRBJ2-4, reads DAGVTQSPTHLIKTRGQQVTLRCSPKSGHDTVSWYQQALGQGPQFIFQYYEEEERQRGNFPDRFSGHQFPNYSSELNVNALLLGDSALYLCASSLAPKRVAKNIQYFGAGTRLSVL.

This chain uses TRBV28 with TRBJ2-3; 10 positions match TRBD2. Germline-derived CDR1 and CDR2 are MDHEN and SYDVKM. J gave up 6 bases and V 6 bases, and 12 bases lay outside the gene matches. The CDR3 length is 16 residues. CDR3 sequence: CASRLLAGADGDTQYF. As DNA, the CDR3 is TGTGCCAGCAGACTTCTAGCGGGAGCCGATGGGGATACGCAGTATTTT.

CDR3 amino acids: CATSDPAVPYEQYF. The CDR3 bases are TGTGCCACCAGTGATCCAGCGGTTCCCTACGAGCAGTACTTC. This sequence joins TRBV24-1 and TRBJ2-7; a possible D gene is TRBD2 (5 bases). The V gene's germline CDR1 is KGHDR and CDR2 SFDVKD. This CDR3 has 14 residues. V was clipped by 3 bases and J by 2 bases, with 10 bases between them.

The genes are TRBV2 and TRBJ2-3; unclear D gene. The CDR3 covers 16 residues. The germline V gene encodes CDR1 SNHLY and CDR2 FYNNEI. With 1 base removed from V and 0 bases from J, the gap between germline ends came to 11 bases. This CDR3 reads CASSEGTHPSTDTQYF. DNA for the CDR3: TGTGCCAGCAGTGAAGGGACCCACCCTAGCACAGATACGCAGTATTTT.

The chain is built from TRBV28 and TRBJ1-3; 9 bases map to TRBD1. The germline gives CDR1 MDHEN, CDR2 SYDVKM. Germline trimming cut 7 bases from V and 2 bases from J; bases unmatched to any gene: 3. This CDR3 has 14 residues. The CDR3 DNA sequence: TGTGCCAGCACCGACAGGGGGACTGGAAACACCATATATTTT. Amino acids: CASTDRGTGNTIYF.

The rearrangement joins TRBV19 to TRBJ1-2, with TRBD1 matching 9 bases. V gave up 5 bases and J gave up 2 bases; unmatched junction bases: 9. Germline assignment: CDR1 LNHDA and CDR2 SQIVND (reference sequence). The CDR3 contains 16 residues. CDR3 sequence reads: CASSRTGTGLNYGYTF. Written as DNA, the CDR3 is TGTGCCAGTAGTCGAACCGGGACAGGGTTGAACTATGGCTACACCTTC.

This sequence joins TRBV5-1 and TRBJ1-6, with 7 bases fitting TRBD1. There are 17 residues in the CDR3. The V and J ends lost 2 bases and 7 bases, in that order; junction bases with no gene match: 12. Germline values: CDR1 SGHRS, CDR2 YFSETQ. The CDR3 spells CASSFGGGQLLNSPLHF. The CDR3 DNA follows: TGCGCCAGCAGCTTCGGAGGGGGACAGCTCCTCAATTCACCCCTCCACTTT.

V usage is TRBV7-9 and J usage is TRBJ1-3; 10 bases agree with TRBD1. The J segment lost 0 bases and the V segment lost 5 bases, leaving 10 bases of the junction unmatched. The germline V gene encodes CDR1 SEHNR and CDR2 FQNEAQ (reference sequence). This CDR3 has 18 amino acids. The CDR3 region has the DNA TGTGCCAGCAGCCCAATGGGGACAGGGGCGATCTCTGGAAACACCATATATTTT. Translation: CASSPMGTGAISGNTIYF.

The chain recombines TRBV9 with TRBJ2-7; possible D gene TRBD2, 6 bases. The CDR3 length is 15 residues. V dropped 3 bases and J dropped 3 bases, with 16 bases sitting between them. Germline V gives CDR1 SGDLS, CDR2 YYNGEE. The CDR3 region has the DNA TGTGCCAGCAGCGCCGGAGGGGTCCCACACTACGAGCAGTACTTC. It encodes CASSAGGVPHYEQYF.

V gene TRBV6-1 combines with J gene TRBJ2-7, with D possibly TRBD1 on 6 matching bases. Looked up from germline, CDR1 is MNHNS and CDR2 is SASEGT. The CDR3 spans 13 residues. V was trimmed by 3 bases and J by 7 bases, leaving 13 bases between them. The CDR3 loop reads CASSEQGSGEQYF. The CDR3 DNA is TGTGCCAGCAGTGAGCAGGGGTCGGGGGAGCAGTACTTC.

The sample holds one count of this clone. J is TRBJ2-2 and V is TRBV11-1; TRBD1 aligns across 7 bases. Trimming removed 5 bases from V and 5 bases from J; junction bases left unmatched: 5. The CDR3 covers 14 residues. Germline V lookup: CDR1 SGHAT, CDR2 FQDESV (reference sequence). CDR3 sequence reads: CASSQDRSTGELFF. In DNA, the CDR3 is TGTGCCAGCAGCCAGGACAGGAGTACCGGGGAGCTGTTTTTT.

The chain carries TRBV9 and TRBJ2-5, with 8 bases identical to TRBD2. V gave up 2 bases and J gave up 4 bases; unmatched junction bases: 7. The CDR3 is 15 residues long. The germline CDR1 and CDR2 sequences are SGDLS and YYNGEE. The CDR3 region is CASSVAGGSRETQYF. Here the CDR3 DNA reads TGTGCCAGCAGCGTGGCGGGGGGCTCGCGAGAGACCCAGTACTTC.

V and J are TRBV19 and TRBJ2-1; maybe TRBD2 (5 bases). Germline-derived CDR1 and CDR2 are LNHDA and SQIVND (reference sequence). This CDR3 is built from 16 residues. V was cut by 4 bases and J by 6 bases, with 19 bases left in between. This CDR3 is CASSTPRTPGSNEQFF. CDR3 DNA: TGTGCCAGTAGTACTCCGCGGACCCCGGGGTCCAATGAGCAGTTCTTC.

CDR3 coding DNA: TGTGCCAGCAGCTTAGGGAAGCGGGGCAACTACGAGCAGTACTTC. It specifies CASSLGKRGNYEQYF. The chain combines TRBV7-2 with TRBJ2-7; 7 bases fit TRBD2. Unmatched junction bases numbered 6, after V lost 1 base and J lost 3 bases. This CDR3 contains 15 residues. Per germline, CDR1 SGHTA and CDR2 FQGNSA.

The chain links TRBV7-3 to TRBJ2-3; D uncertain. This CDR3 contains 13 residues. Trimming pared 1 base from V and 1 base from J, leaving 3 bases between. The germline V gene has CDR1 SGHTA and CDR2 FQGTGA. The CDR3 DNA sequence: TGTGCCAGCAGCTTAATTGGCACAGATACGCAGTATTTT. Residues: CASSLIGTDTQYF.